A selection of T cell receptor beta chains follows, all from one sample in a study of tumor-infiltrating lymphocytes in glioblastoma multiforme. TCRdb recomputed calls from the multiplex PCR reads with MiXCR, one row per CDR3 protein. The sample lists 15,000 or so distinct CDR3 sequences; roughly 73% were seen once. Sequenced input: brain tumor tissue. The receptors derive from a male donor with glioblastoma. CDR3s include the opening cysteine and the closing phenylalanine or tryptophan. D genes are given only for firm matches. Clone size is given for some rows only: seen once, a few or many times, or a class if the clone is expanded.

V	size	D	J	DNA	CDR3
TRBV6-1	few	-	TRBJ2-2	TGTGCCAGCAGTGAGTTTACCACCGGGGAGCTGTTTTTT	CASSEFTTGELFF
TRBV10-1	-	TRBD2	TRBJ2-2	TGCGCCAGCAGTGAAATGGCTAGCGGGAGGACGGGGAGCTGTTTT	CASSEMASGRTGSCF
TRBV29-1	-	-	TRBJ1-2	TGCAGCGTTGAAGGGCTGGGCTATGGCTACACCTTC	CSVEGLGYGYTF
TRBV11-3	-	TRBD2	TRBJ2-7	TGTGCCAGCAGCTTCGGACTAGCGATAAGCTACGGGCAGTACTTC	CASSFGLAISYGQYF
TRBV20-1	few	TRBD1	TRBJ1-5	TGCAGTGCTTGGGACAGGGGGCTGAGGAGCAATCAGCCCCAGCATTTT	CSAWDRGLRSNQPQHF
TRBV10-3	-	-	TRBJ2-3	TGTGCCATCAGCTCGGCGGATACGCAGTATTTT	CAISSADTQYF
TRBV11-2	once	-	TRBJ2-5	TGTTCCAGCAGCTTGGGGGGTCATGAGACCCAGTACTTC	CSSSLGGHETQYF
TRBV7-9	-	-	TRBJ2-7	TGTGCCAGCAGCTTAGACGATTACGAGCAGTACTTC	CASSLDDYEQYF
TRBV11-2	once	-	TRBJ1-4	TGTGCCAGCAGTCCCATTACTTCTCATGAAAAACTGTTTTTT	CASSPITSHEKLFF
TRBV11-2	hyperexpanded	-	TRBJ2-7	TGTGCCAGCAGCTTCTCTAGCCTAGCACTATACGAGCAGTACTTC	CASSFSSLALYEQYF
TRBV7-9	-	-	TRBJ1-6	TGTGCTAGCAGCTCCGGGCAGGAAGTCGATTCACCCCTCCACTTT	CASSSGQEVDSPLHF
TRBV20-1	-	-	TRBJ2-7	TGCAGTGCTAGAGTCGGGGGCCAAGAAACCCAGTACTTC	CSARVGGQETQYF
TRBV7-3	few	TRBD2	TRBJ2-1	TGTGCCAGCAGCTCACTAGCGGGAGAGCAGTCCTTC	CASSSLAGEQSF
TRBV11-3	-	-	TRBJ2-3	TGTGCCAGCTTTGAGAGTCACACAGATACGCAGTATTTT	CASFESHTDTQYF
TRBV7-3	many	-	TRBJ2-1	TGTGCCAGCAGCCCTCTCGCGCCGAGCTCCTACAATGAGCAGTTCTTC	CASSPLAPSSYNEQFF
TRBV6-6	-	-	TRBJ2-5	TGTGCCAGCAGAGATACTGGGACACCTGGGGGGGAGACCCAGTACTTC	CASRDTGTPGGETQYF
TRBV5-4	-	TRBD2	TRBJ2-1	TGTGCCCGCAGCTTGGCCAAAATTGGGACTAGCGAACATGACCAGTTCTTC	CARSLAKIGTSEHDQFF
TRBV6-1	few	-	TRBJ1-2	TGTGCTAGCCGTGAAGTACCCCATGGGGGTACGGAGGACTACACCTTC	CASREVPHGGTEDYTF
TRBV11-2	-	-	TRBJ2-1	TGTGCCAGCAGCTTAGATAGGGGGAATGAGCAGTTC	CASSLDRGNEQF
TRBV11-1	-	-	TRBJ2-7	TGTGCCAACAGCCAAGGGACGTACTCCTATGAGCAGTACTTC	CANSQGTYSYEQYF
TRBV11-3	-	-	TRBJ1-1	TGTGCCAGCAGCGGAGGGTCGAACACTGAAGCTTTCTTT	CASSGGSNTEAFF
TRBV4-1	-	-	TRBJ2-5	TGCGCCAGCAGCCACACGTTGGGGAGAGTAGGGGCCGGGAGACAGTACTTC	CASSHTLGRVGAGRQYF
TRBV29-1	-	-	TRBJ1-2	TGCAGCCCTCCGCGGACTGGGGTTAACTATGGCAACACCTTC	CSPPRTGVNYGNTF
TRBV20-1	-	TRBD2	TRBJ2-5	TGCAGTGCTTCGACTAGCGGGAGTGATGAGACCCAGTACTTC	CSASTSGSDETQYF
TRBV29-1	-	-	TRBJ2-3	TGCAGCGTTGAACTGGGGACCGCGACAGATACGCACTATTTT	CSVELGTATDTHYF
TRBV6-5	-	-	TRBJ2-7	TGTGCCAGCAGTCCCACGAGGGGCCTCTCCTACGAGCAGTACTTC	CASSPTRGLSYEQYF
TRBV20-1	once	TRBD2	TRBJ2-3	TGCAATGCTAGTCGCTCCGGACTAGCGGGAGGGCCGAGTAGCACAGATACGCAGTATTTC	CNASRSGLAGGPSSTDTQYF
TRBV11-2	-	-	TRBJ2-1	TGTGCCAGCAGCTTAGCCCCCCTCAGGGTCAATGAGCAGCTGTTT	CASSLAPLRVNEQLF
TRBV11-2	-	-	TRBJ2-2	TGTGCCAGCAGCTTAGGGTCTATCGCCGGGGAGGTGTTTTTT	CASSLGSIAGEVFF
TRBV20-1	once	TRBD1	TRBJ1-5	TGCAGTGCCCTACTGACAGGGACGGCCCTTAATACGCAGCATTTT	CSALLTGTALNTQHF
TRBV4-1	-	-	TRBJ1-1	TGCGCCAGCACCCAAGAGATTTCGGCTGAAGCTATCTTT	CASTQEISAEAIF
TRBV29-1	-	-	TRBJ2-1	TGCAGCGCTGGGGGCGGCAGGGGGGGCAATGAGCGGTTCTTC	CSAGGGRGGNERFF
TRBV25-1	-	TRBD1	TRBJ2-2	TGTGCAAGCAGTGTATCGGGACAGAGACGCACCGGGGAGCTGTTTTTT	CASSVSGQRRTGELFF
TRBV11-2	-	-	TRBJ1-1	TGTGCCTGCAGCTTCCGTTTGGGGACTGAAGCTTTCTTT	CACSFRLGTEAFF
TRBV5-4	-	-	TRBJ1-2	TGTACCAGCAGCTTGGACCGGGAGGTCTACACCTTC	CTSSLDREVYTF
TRBV5-8	-	TRBD2	TRBJ2-2	TGTGCCAGCAGCTTGTCCGGGAGGGAGACCGGGGAGCTGTTTTTT	CASSLSGRETGELFF
TRBV11-1	few	-	TRBJ2-3	TGTGCCAGCAGCAACTTCATAGATACGCAGTATTTT	CASSNFIDTQYF
TRBV5-8	many	TRBD2	TRBJ2-7	TGTGCCAGCAGCTGGAGGGCGGGGGGGCAGTACTTC	CASSWRAGGQYF
TRBV11-2	-	-	TRBJ2-5	TGTGCCAGCAGCTTAGACGCAATCCAAGAGACCCAGTACTTC	CASSLDAIQETQYF
TRBV11-2	once	-	TRBJ2-4	TGTGCCAGCAGCTTAGGAGCCCGTAACATTCAGTACTTC	CASSLGARNIQYF
TRBV20-1	-	TRBD2	TRBJ2-7	TGCAGTTCTAGAGGGCTAGCGGGAGGGTCGTACGAGCAATACTTC	CSSRGLAGGSYEQYF
TRBV12-3/TRBV12-4	-	-	TRBJ2-1	TGTGCCAGCAGTCCCGCCGGCTGGGTAGGGAATGAGCAGTTCTTC	CASSPAGWVGNEQFF
TRBV7-9	-	-	TRBJ1-1	TGTGCCAGCGGCTTAGCCGGTCGATTGGCTTTCTTT	CASGLAGRLAFF
TRBV12-3/TRBV12-4	-	-	TRBJ1-1	TGTGCCAGCAGTTTCCCCCACGGTTTCAGGAACACTGAAGCTTTCTTT	CASSFPHGFRNTEAFF
TRBV4-1	-	-	TRBJ1-2	TGCGCCAGCAGCCAAGATCCATACGTGGGAAACTATGGCTACACCTTC	CASSQDPYVGNYGYTF
TRBV11-2	-	TRBD1	TRBJ2-2	TGTGCTAGCACCCCCCGACAGGGCAATGGCACCGGGGAGCTATTTTTT	CASTPRQGNGTGELFF
TRBV6-1	-	-	TRBJ1-6	TGTGCCAGCAGTGAACTGGACCCAAGAAGGGATTCACCCCTCCACTTT	CASSELDPRRDSPLHF
TRBV20-1	once	-	TRBJ2-2	TGCAGTGCTAGATCGGCCGCACAAAGTCCCCTCGGGGAGCTGTTTTTT	CSARSAAQSPLGELFF
TRBV11-2	once	-	TRBJ2-7	TGTGCCAGAAGCTTAGAGGGGGGGAACGAGCAGTACTTC	CARSLEGGNEQYF
TRBV5-4	once	-	TRBJ2-3	TGTGCCAGCAGCTCGACTGACCGAACTAGCACAGATACGCAGTATTTT	CASSSTDRTSTDTQYF
TRBV11-3	-	-	TRBJ1-2	TGTGCCAGCAGCTTAGGGGACACTTCCTATGGCTACACCTTC	CASSLGDTSYGYTF
TRBV12-3/TRBV12-4	-	-	TRBJ2-3	TGTGCCAGCAGCTTTGGAGATACGCGGTATTTT	CASSFGDTRYF
TRBV20-1	-	-	TRBJ1-6	TGCAGTGCTAGGGGGGAAGGGAACGGCCATAATTCACCCCTCCACTTT	CSARGEGNGHNSPLHF
TRBV7-9	-	-	TRBJ2-3	TGTGCCGGCAGTTTACCCGAATCGTCAGAGACAGATACGCAGTATTTT	CAGSLPESSETDTQYF
TRBV20-1	-	TRBD1	TRBJ2-5	TGCAGTGCTAGTGATGAGCAGGGGGCGTTTAATGAGACTCAGTACTTC	CSASDEQGAFNETQYF
TRBV20-1	-	TRBD1	TRBJ2-3	TGCAGTGCTAGAAAGACAGGGGGGTTGGATACGCAGTATTTT	CSARKTGGLDTQYF
TRBV4-2	-	-	TRBJ1-5	TGTGCCAGCAGCCAAGACCTCAGTAGCAATCAGCCCCAGCATTTT	CASSQDLSSNQPQHF